Below, 4 T cell receptor beta chains from the same sample are listed, as sequenced in a study of blood T cell repertoires in COVID-19. Some clones are missing from TCRdb's copy, which holds only in-frame ones; the method was immunoSEQ multiplex PCR. The data show about 160,000 clones, roughly 80% seen once. Sequencing used PBMCs or T cells enriched from blood (not recorded which). These receptors came from a woman between 35 and 50 years old with acute COVID-19.

About this clone: This specimen includes other DNA sequences encoding the same CDR3. This sequence joins TRBV9 and TRBJ2-7; D unresolved. The V gene lost 0 bases and the J gene lost 2 bases, with 9 bases spanning the gap. The length of the CDR3 is 14 residues. The germline V gene encodes CDR1 SGDLS and CDR2 YYNGEE. The CDR3 DNA reads as TGTGCCAGCAGCGTAGGACAAGCTACCTACGAGCAGTACTTC. Encoded protein: CASSVGQATYEQYF.

The rearrangement uses TRBV7-8 and TRBJ1-5; 7 bases line up with TRBD1. Looked up from germline, CDR1 is SGHVS and CDR2 is FQNEAQ. The CDR3 has 16 residues. With 4 bases clipped from V and 2 bases from J, the junction kept 8 bases outside the gene matches. The CDR3 region is CASSSRGGLGNQPQHF. The CDR3, as DNA: TGTGCCAGCAGCTCCCGAGGGGGCTTGGGCAATCAGCCCCAGCATTTT.

The chain is built from TRBV3-1 (or the pseudogene TRBV3-2) and TRBJ2-1, with TRBD2 matching 12 bases. CDR1 is LGHDT, CDR2 YNNKEL, per germline (reference sequence). The CDR3 contains 16 residues. Trimming at V came to 1 base and at J to 10 bases, leaving 8 bases not matched to a gene. CDR3 in DNA: TGTGCCAGCAGCCAAGGTCTAGCGGGAGGGCTGGGAGAGCAGTTCTTC. It translates to CASSQGLAGGLGEQFF.

The J gene is TRBJ1-1, the V gene TRBV2; D possibly corresponds to TRBD1 (6 bases). Trimming stripped 7 bases from V and 0 bases from J, with 18 bases between. The CDR3 runs to 16 residues. Germline values: CDR1 SNHLY, CDR2 FYNNEI. CDR3 nucleotides: TGTGCCAGCAAGAAAGGGGACACTCCTGTGAACACTGAAGCTTTCTTT. Its translation: CASKKGDTPVNTEAFF.